This note documents a single T cell receptor (beta chain) sequence. The antigen is unknown. This sample is drawn from a study of PD-1 blockade in classical Hodgkin lymphoma. Findings of the study overall: Exclusion covered patients beginning nivolumab under 1 year post-ASCT. Newly diagnosed patients reportedly trailed healthy donors in baseline TCR diversity. Prior to therapy, complete responders displayed diversity much like that of newly diagnosed patients.

Time point of the sample: cycle 4 day 1 (C4D1), after less than seven weeks of nivolumab. Relapse after autologous stem cell transplantation occurred in every patient, and brentuximab vedotin exposure varied. Here immunoSEQ multiplex PCR was the method, and the copy in TCRdb shows in-frame clones only, minus some. The repertoire holds approximately 89,000 clones, with more than 80% as singletons. With V trimmed by 4 bases and J by 4 bases, 13 bases remained unmatched. The CDR3 covers 17 residues. Germline assignment: CDR1 SGHTA and CDR2 FQGNSA. The specimen was peripheral blood mononuclear cells (PBMCs), collected before the fourth cycle of nivolumab. This chain joins TRBV7-2 and TRBJ2-7; TRBD2 matches 10 bases. The clonotype comes from a human donor with classical Hodgkin lymphoma. The CDR3 sequence is CASSYGLSGRGPYEQYF. The CDR3 coding sequence is TGTGCCAGCAGCTACGGACTAAGCGGGAGGGGCCCTTACGAGCAGTACTTC. Full variable domain (missing parts from reference TRBV7-2 and TRBJ2-7): GAGVSQSPSNKVTEKGKDVELRCDPISGHTALYWYRQSLGQGLEFLIYFQGNSAPDKSGLPSDRFSAERTGGSVSTLTIQRTQQEDSAVYLCASSYGLSGRGPYEQYFGPGTRLTVT.